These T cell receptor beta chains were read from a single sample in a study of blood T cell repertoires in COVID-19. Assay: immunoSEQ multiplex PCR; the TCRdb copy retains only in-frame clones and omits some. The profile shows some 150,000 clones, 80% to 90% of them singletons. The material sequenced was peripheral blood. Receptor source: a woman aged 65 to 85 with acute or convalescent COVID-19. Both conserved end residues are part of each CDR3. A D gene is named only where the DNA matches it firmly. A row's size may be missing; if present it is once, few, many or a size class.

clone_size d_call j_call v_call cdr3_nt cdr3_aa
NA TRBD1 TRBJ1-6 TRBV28 TGTGCCAGCAGTTCCGCGGGACAGGGGAGATCACCCCTCCACTTT CASSSAGQGRSPLHF
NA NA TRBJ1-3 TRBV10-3 TGTGCCATCAGTCCGGGAGCCGGAAACACCATATATTTT CAISPGAGNTIYF
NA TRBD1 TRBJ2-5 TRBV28 TGTGCCAGCAGTCGGACAGGGTTGTTACCTCGGGAGACCCAGTACTTC CASSRTGLLPRETQYF
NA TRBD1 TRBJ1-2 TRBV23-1 TGCGCCAGCAGTCAGAACAGGGGCTATGGCTACACCTTC CASSQNRGYGYTF
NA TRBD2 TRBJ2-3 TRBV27 TGTGCCAGCAGTTTACAGCGGGGGGACCTCACAGATACGCAGTATTTT CASSLQRGDLTDTQYF
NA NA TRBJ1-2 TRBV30 TGTGCCTGGAGTGTACAATATGGCTACACCTTC CAWSVQYGYTF
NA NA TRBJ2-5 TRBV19 TGTGCCAGTAGTATATCTCAGGGGAAGGCGACCCAGTACTTC CASSISQGKATQYF
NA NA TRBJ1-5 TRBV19 TGTGCCAGTAGTATTTGGGGGCGAGGGACTCAGCCCCAGCATTTT CASSIWGRGTQPQHF
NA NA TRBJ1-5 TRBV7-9 TGTGCCAGCAGCTCAGAATTGAGCAATCAGCCCCAGCATTTT CASSSELSNQPQHF
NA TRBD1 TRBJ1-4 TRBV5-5 TGTGCCAGCAGCGCATGGGACAGAAATGAAAAACTGTTTTTT CASSAWDRNEKLFF
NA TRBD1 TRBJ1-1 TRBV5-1 TGCGCCAGCAGACGGGACAGGGGGCCCAGAACTGAAGCTTTCTTT CASRRDRGPRTEAFF
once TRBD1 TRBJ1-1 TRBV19 TGTGCCAGTAGTAGCCCCGGACAGGGGAGGGTTGGAGCTTTCTTT CASSSPGQGRVGAFF
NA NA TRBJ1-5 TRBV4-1 TGCGCCAGCAGCCCACAGTTGGACAGCGATAGCAATCAGCCCCAGCATTTT CASSPQLDSDSNQPQHF
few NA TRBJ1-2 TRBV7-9 TGTGCCAGCAGCTTAGACGGGGGACCAACTATACGCTACACCTTC CASSLDGGPTIRYTF
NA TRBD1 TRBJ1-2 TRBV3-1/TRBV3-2 TGTGCCAGCAGCCGGGCCGGGACAGGGAACTATGGCTACACCTTC CASSRAGTGNYGYTF